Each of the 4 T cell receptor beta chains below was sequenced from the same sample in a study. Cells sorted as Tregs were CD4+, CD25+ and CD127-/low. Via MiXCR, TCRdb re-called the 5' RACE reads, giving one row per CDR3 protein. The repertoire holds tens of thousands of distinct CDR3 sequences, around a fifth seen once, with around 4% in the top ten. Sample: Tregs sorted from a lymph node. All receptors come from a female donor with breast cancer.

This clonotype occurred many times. Written as DNA, the CDR3 is TGTGCCAGCAGTGATAGCTCCTACAATGAGCAGTTCTTC. This sequence encodes CASSDSSYNEQFF. The chain links TRBV12-3 or TRBV12-4 to TRBJ2-1; unclear D gene. CDR3 size: 13 residues. The V end lost 5 bases, the J end lost 0 bases, and 5 bases lay between the germline ends.

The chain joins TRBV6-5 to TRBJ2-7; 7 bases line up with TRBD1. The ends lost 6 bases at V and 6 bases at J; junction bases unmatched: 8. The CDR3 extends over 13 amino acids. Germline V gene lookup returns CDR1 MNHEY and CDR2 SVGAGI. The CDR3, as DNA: TGTGCCAGCAGCCTTAGACAGGGCGGCGAGCAGTACTTC. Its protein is CASSLRQGGEQYF.

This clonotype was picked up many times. Written as DNA, the CDR3 is TGTGCCAGCAGTCAGGGTTTTATCTACGAGCAGTACTTC. Amino acid sequence: CASSQGFIYEQYF. The chain employs TRBV6-5 and TRBJ2-7, with D perhaps TRBD1 (5 bases). This CDR3 contains 13 residues. Germline-derived CDR1 and CDR2 are MNHEY and SVGAGI. With 5 bases removed from V and 3 bases from J, the gap between germline ends came to 11 bases.

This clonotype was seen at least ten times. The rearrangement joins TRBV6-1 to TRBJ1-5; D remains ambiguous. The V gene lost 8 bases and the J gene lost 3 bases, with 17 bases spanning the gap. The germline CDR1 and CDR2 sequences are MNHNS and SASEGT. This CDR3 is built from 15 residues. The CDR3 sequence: CASRWAGLVNQPQHF. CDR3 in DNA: TGTGCCAGCCGTTGGGCGGGTTTGGTCAATCAGCCCCAGCATTTT.